The sequence of this TCR beta chain was determined in a study of OX40 agonist ivuxolimab in advanced cancers. Overall study findings and caveats: Clonal expansion was seen in CD4+ and CD8+ blood T cells by week 6 at 0.1 to 3.0 mg/kg.

The method was immunoSEQ multiplex PCR; TCRdb's version includes in-frame clones alone and lacks a portion of them. The sample has under 40,000 clones, more than 70% seen once. V was cut by 4 bases and J by 13 bases, with 20 bases left in between. The CDR3 loop spans 15 amino acids. Per the germline V gene, CDR1 is MDHEN and CDR2 is SYDVKM. This clone was observed a handful of times. Its antigen is not identified. The receptor was derived from an adult with an advanced solid tumor such as melanoma, head and neck, liver or kidney cancer. The sequencing used CD4+ or CD8+ T cells sorted from blood, collected in a trial of the OX40 agonist ivuxolimab. The gene calls are TRBV28 and TRBJ1-6; possible D gene TRBD1, 5 bases. CDR3 loop: CASSSNRDPFSPLHF. The CDR3 nucleotides are TGTGCCAGCAGTTCCAACCGGGACCCTTTTTCGCCCCTCCACTTT.